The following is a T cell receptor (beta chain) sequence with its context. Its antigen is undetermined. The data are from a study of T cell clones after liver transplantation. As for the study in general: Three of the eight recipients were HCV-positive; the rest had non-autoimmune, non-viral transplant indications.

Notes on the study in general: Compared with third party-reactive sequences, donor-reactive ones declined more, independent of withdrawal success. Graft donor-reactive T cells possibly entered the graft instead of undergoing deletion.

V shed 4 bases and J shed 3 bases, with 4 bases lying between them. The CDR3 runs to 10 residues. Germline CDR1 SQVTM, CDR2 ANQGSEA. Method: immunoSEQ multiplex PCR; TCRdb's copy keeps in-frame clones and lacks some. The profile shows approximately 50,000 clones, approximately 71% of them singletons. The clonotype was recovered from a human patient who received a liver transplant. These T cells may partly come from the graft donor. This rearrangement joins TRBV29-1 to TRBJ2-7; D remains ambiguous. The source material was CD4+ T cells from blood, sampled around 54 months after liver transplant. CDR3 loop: CSVGDYEQYF. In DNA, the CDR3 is TGCAGCGTTGGAGACTACGAGCAGTACTTC.